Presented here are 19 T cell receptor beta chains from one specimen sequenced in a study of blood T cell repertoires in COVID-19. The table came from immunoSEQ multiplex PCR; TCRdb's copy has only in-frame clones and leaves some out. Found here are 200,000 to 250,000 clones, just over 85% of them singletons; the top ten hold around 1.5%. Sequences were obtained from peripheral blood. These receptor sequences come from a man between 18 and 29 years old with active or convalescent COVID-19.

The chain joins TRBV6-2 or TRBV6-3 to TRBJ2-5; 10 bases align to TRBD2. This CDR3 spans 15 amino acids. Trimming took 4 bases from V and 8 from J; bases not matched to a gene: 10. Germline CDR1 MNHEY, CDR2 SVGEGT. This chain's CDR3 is CASSSVLAGWYTQYF. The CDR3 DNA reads TGTGCCAGCAGTTCTGTACTAGCGGGATGGTATACCCAGTACTTC.

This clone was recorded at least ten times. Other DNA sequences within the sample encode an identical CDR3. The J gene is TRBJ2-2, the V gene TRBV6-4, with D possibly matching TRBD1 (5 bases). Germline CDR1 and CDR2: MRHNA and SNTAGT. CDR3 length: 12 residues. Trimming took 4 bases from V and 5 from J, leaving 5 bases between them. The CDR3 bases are TGTGCCAGCAGTGCAGGGACCGGGGAGCTGTTTTTT. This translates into CASSAGTGELFF.

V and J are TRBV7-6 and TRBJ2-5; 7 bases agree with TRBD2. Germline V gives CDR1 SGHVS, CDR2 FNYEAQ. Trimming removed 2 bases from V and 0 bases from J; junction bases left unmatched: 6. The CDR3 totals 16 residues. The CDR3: CASSLNFRGDQETQYF. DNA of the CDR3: TGTGCCAGCAGCTTAAACTTTCGGGGGGACCAAGAGACCCAGTACTTC.

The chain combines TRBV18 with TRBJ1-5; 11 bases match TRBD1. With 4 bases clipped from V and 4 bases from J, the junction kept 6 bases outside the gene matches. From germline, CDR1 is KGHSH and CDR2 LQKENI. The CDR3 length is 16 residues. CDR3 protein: CASSLEGTGGNQPQHF. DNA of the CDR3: TGTGCCAGCTCACTGGAAGGGACAGGGGGTAATCAGCCCCAGCATTTT. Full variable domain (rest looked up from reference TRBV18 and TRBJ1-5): NAGVMQNPRHLVRRRGQEARLRCSPMKGHSHVYWYRQLPEEGLKFMVYLQKENIIDESGMPKERFSAEFPKEGPSILRIQQVVRGDSAAYFCASSLEGTGGNQPQHFGDGTRLSIL.

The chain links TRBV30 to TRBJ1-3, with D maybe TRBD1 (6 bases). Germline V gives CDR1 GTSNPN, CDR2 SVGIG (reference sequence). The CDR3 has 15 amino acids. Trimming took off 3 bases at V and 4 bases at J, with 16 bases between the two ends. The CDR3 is CAWRSWGRAGNTIYF. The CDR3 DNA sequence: TGTGCCTGGAGGTCGTGGGGGCGCGCCGGAAACACCATATATTTT.

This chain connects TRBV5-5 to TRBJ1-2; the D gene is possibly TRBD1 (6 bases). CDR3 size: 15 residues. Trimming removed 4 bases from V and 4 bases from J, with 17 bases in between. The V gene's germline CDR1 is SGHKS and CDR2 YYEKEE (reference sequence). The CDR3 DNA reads TGTGCCAGCAGCCCGGCCGGCAGGGGAGTCTATGGCTACACCTTC. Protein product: CASSPAGRGVYGYTF.

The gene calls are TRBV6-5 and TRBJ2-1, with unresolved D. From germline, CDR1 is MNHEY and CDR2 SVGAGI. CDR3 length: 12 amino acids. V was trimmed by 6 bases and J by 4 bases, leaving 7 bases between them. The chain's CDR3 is CASRRPYNEQFF. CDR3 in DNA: TGTGCCAGCAGGCGCCCTTACAATGAGCAGTTCTTC.

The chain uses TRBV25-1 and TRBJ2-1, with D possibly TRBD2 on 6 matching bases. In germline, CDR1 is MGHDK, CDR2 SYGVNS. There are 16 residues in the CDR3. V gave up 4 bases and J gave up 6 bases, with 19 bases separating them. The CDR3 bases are TGTGCCAGCAGTGCGCTCCACGGGAGCCAAATCAATGAGCAGTTCTTC. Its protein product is CASSALHGSQINEQFF.

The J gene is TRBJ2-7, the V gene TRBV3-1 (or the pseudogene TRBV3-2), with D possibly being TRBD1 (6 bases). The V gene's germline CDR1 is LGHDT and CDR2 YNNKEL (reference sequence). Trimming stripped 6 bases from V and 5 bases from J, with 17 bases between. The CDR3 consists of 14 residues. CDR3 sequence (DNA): TGTGCCAGCAGTCCGACAGGAAATATAGACGAGCAGTACTTC. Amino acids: CASSPTGNIDEQYF.

The CDR3 is CASSDSRGMNTEAFF. DNA for the CDR3: TGTGCCAGCAGCGACTCCCGGGGGATGAACACTGAAGCTTTCTTT. V is TRBV7-8 and J is TRBJ1-1; D may be TRBD1 (5 bases). V lost 5 bases and J lost 0, with 13 bases in between. The germline V gene encodes CDR1 SGHVS and CDR2 FQNEAQ. CDR3 length: 15 residues.

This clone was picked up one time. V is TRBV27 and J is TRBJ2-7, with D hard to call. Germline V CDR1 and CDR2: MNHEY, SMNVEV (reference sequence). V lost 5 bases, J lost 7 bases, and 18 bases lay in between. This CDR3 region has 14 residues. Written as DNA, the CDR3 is TGTGCCAGCAGTCCCAACCCACGTCGAGAAGAGCAGTACTTC. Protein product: CASSPNPRREEQYF.

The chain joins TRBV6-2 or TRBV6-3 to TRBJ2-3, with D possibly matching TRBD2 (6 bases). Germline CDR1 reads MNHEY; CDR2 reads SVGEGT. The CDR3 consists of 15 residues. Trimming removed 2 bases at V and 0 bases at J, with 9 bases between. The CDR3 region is CASSYGDSSTDTQYF. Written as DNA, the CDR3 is TGTGCCAGCAGTTACGGGGACTCTAGCACAGATACGCAGTATTTT.

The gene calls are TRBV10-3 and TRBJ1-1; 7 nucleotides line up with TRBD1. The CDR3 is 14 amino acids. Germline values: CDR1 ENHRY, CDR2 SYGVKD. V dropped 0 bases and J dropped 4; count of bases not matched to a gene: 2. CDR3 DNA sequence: TGTGCCATCAGTGAGTCAAACAGGGGCACTGAAGCTTTCTTT. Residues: CAISESNRGTEAFF.

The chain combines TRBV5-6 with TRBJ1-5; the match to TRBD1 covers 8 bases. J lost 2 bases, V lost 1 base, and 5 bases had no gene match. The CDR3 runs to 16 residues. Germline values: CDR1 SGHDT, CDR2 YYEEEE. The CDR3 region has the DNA TGTGCCAGCAGCTTGTTCGGGGGACAGGGCAATCAGCCCCAGCATTTT. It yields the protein CASSLFGGQGNQPQHF.

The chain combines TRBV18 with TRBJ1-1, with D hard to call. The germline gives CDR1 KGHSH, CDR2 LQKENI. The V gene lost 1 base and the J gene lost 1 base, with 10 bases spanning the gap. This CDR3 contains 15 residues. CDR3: CASSPQAVPNTEAFF. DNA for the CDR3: TGTGCCAGCTCACCACAGGCGGTACCGAACACTGAAGCTTTCTTT.

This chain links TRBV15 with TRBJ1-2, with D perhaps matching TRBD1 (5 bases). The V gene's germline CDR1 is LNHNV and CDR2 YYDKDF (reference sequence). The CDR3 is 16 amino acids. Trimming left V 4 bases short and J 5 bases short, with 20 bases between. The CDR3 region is CATSTKLRDRLYGYTF. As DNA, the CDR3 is TGTGCCACCAGCACCAAGTTGCGCGACAGATTGTATGGCTACACCTTC.

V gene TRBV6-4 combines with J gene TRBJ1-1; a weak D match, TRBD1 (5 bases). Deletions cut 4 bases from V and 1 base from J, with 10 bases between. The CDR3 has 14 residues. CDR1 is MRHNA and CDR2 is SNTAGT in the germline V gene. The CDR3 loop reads CASSVGASNTEAFF. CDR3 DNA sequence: TGTGCCAGCAGTGTTGGGGCATCGAACACTGAAGCTTTCTTT.

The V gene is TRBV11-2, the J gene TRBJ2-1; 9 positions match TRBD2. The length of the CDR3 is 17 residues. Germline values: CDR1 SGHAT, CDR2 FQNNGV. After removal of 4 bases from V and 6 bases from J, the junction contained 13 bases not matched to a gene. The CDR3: CASSWWLAGAPSNEQFF. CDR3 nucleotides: TGTGCCAGCAGCTGGTGGTTAGCGGGAGCCCCCTCCAATGAGCAGTTCTTC.

CDR3 in DNA: TGTGCCAGTAGCCTGGACAGCGTTTCTTATAATTCACCCCTCCACTTT. Amino acid sequence: CASSLDSVSYNSPLHF. The rearrangement uses TRBV19 and TRBJ1-6; D is perhaps TRBD1 (6 bases). The CDR3 extends over 16 amino acids. The ends were cut back, 6 bases at V and 4 bases at J, with 16 bases in the middle. The germline V gene has CDR1 LNHDA and CDR2 SQIVND (reference sequence).